These T cell receptor beta chains were read from a single sample in a study of T cells in Graves' hyperthyroidism and ophthalmopathy. TCRdb recomputed calls from the multiplex PCR reads with MiXCR, one row per CDR3 protein. The profile shows more than 450,000 distinct CDR3 sequences, 13% to 15% of them singletons. The sequenced material came from blood. These receptors originate from a woman in her thirties or forties with Graves' hyperthyroidism. The CDR3 runs from the conserved cysteine through the conserved F or W. A D gene is named only where the DNA matches it firmly. The listing skips clone size in some rows; elsewhere it reads once, few, many or a size class.

J | V | size | D | DNA | CDR3
TRBJ2-7 | TRBV20-1 | many | . | TGCAGTGCTAGCAGGGTTTTAGTGACCTACGAGCAGTACTTC | CSASRVLVTYEQYF
TRBJ1-1 | TRBV5-1 | many | . | TGTGCCAGCAGTGTCGATCTGAACACTGAAGCTTTCTTT | CASSVDLNTEAFF
TRBJ2-7 | TRBV2 | many | TRBD1 | TGTGCCAGCAGTGGTTCGGGACAGGGTTACGACGAGCAGTACTTC | CASSGSGQGYDEQYF
TRBJ2-3 | TRBV20-1 | many | . | TGCAGTGCTAGAGATAGTAGCGCTACCACAGATACGCAGTATTTT | CSARDSSATTDTQYF
TRBJ2-7 | TRBV5-1 | . | TRBD2 | TGCGCCAGCAGCTTGGCGGCTAGCGGGAGTGCCGAGCAGTACTTC | CASSLAASGSAEQYF
TRBJ2-3 | TRBV2 | many | . | TGTGCCAGCAGTGAAGGATGGGGAGAGGGAGATACGCAGTATTTT | CASSEGWGEGDTQYF
TRBJ1-1 | TRBV29-1 | . | TRBD1 | TGCAGCGTTAGCGACAGGGCGGGCACTGAAGCTTTCTTT | CSVSDRAGTEAFF
TRBJ2-7 | TRBV6-1 | many | . | TGTGCCAGCAGCGACGGGGCAGTTCTAACCTACGAGCAGTACTTC | CASSDGAVLTYEQYF
TRBJ2-1 | TRBV10-3 | many | TRBD2 | TGTGCCATCAGTGAGGGTAGCGGGAAATACAATGAGCAGTTCTTC | CAISEGSGKYNEQFF
TRBJ2-5 | TRBV9 | . | TRBD2 | TGTGCCAGCAGCGTAGAAGGACTAGCGGGAGGGGAGGAGACCCAGTACTTC | CASSVEGLAGGEETQYF
TRBJ2-2 | TRBV9 | few | TRBD1 | TGTGCCAGCAGCGCACTACAGGGGTACACCGGGGAGCTGTTTTTT | CASSALQGYTGELFF
TRBJ2-2 | TRBV30 | many | . | TGTGCCTGGGTCCGAGGGGGCACCGGGGAGCTGTTTTTT | CAWVRGGTGELFF
TRBJ2-1 | TRBV12-3/TRBV12-4 | many | . | TGTGCCAGCAGCCAGTCTAGGGATGAGCAGTTCTTC | CASSQSRDEQFF
TRBJ2-5 | TRBV28 | many | . | TGTGCCAGCAGTTTTACCCCCCCCCAGCTTGGGACCCAGTACTTC | CASSFTPPQLGTQYF
TRBJ1-6 | TRBV6-2/TRBV6-3 | once | . | TGTGCCAGCAGATTTAGCAAGAGCTCCTATAATTCACCCCTCCACTTT | CASRFSKSSYNSPLHF
TRBJ1-1 | TRBV18 | many | . | TGTGCCAGCTCACTACAAGGCCGGGTCGAAAAGAACACTGAAGCTTTCTTT | CASSLQGRVEKNTEAFF
TRBJ1-4 | TRBV12-3/TRBV12-4 | many | TRBD1 | TGTGCCAGCAGCTTGCACAGGGGAGGTGGAGAAAAACTGTTTTTT | CASSLHRGGGEKLFF
TRBJ2-3 | TRBV3-1 | many | . | TGTGCCAGCAGCCAACGCCGACCTTGGGGTGGGGTTAGCACAGATACGCAGTATTTT | CASSQRRPWGGVSTDTQYF
TRBJ2-5 | TRBV3-1 | many | TRBD2 | TGTGCCAGCAGGGGACTAGAGCAGCGAGAGACCCAGTACTTC | CASRGLEQRETQYF
TRBJ1-4 | TRBV27 | few | . | TGTGCCAGCAGTCCCAATCCGGGGGCGCGGGAAAAACTGTCTTTT | CASSPNPGAREKLSF
TRBJ1-1 | TRBV18 | many | . | TGTGCCAGCTCACCACCGAACTACAGGGACACTGAAGCTTTCTTT | CASSPPNYRDTEAFF
TRBJ1-2 | TRBV19 | few | TRBD1 | TGTGCCAGTAGGGGACCGGGACAGCGATATGGCTACACCTTC | CASRGPGQRYGYTF
TRBJ2-1 | TRBV11-3 | many | TRBD2 | TGTGCCAGCAGTCCTAGCGGGGTGGGATACAATGAGCAGTTCTTC | CASSPSGVGYNEQFF